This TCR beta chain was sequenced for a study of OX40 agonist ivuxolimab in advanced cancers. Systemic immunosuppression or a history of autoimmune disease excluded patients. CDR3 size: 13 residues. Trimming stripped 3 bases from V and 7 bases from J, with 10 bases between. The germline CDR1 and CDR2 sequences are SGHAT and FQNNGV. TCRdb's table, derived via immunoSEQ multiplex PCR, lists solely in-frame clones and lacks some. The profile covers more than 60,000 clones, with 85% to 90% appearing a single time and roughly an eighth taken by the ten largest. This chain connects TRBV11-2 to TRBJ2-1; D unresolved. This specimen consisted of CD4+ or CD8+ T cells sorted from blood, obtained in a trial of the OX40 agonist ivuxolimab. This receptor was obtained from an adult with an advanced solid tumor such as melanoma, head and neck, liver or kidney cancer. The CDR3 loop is CASSFSMENEQFF. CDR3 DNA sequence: TGTGCCAGCAGCTTCAGCATGGAGAATGAGCAGTTCTTC.